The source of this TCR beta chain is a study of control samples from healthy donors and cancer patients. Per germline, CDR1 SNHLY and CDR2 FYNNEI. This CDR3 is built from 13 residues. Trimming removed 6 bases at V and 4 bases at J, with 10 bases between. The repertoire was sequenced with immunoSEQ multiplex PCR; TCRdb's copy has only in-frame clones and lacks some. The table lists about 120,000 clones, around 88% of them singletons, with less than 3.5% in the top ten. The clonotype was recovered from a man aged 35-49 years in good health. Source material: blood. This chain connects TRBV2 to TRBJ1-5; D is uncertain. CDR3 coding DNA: TGTGCCAGCAGCATAGGGAGTAATCAGCCCCAGCATTTT. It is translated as CASSIGSNQPQHF.